These T cell receptor beta chains were read from a single sample in a study of T cells in Graves' hyperthyroidism and ophthalmopathy. One entry per CDR3 protein results from TCRdb running MiXCR on the multiplex PCR reads. The sample records 500,000 to 800,000 distinct CDR3 sequences, about 14% being singletons. The sample taken for sequencing was blood. These receptors all come from a woman aged 50 to 65 with Graves' ophthalmopathy. The CDR3 runs from the conserved cysteine through the conserved F or W. The D gene is left open where the match is weak. Size tells how often a clone was seen (once, few, many) or the class of an expanded clone, and some rows leave it out.

j_call,d_call,v_call,clone_size,cdr3_aa,cdr3_nt
TRBJ1-2,-,TRBV5-6,many,CASRLWGKLNYGYTF,TGTGCCAGCAGGTTGTGGGGAAAGCTTAACTATGGCTACACCTTC
TRBJ2-1,TRBD1,TRBV20-1,-,CSAGKPGQDNEQFF,TGCAGTGCTGGAAAGCCGGGACAGGACAATGAGCAGTTCTTC
TRBJ1-2,-,TRBV9,-,CASSPTSYGETVGYGYTF,TGTGCCAGCAGCCCCACTTCTTACGGAGAGACAGTGGGGTATGGCTACACCTTC
TRBJ2-1,TRBD2,TRBV7-9,many,CASSLKPGLAGAAEQFF,TGTGCCAGCAGTTTGAAGCCGGGACTAGCGGGAGCGGCGGAGCAGTTCTTC
TRBJ2-7,-,TRBV14,many,CASSQDLGGEQYF,TGTGCCAGCAGCCAAGATCTGGGGGGCGAGCAGTACTTC
TRBJ2-2,-,TRBV6-6,-,CASSYSRGGANTGELFF,TGTGCCAGCAGTTACTCTAGGGGGGGCGCGAACACCGGGGAGCTGTTTTTT
TRBJ2-7,-,TRBV28,many,CASSPLAGTYEQYF,TGTGCCAGCAGCCCCCTAGCAGGCACCTACGAGCAGTACTTC
TRBJ1-1,-,TRBV6-2/TRBV6-3,many,CASSETGNTEAFF,TGTGCCAGCAGTGAGACAGGGAACACTGAAGCTTTCTTT
TRBJ1-1,-,TRBV6-2/TRBV6-3,many,CASTWTLMNTEAFF,TGTGCCAGCACTTGGACTTTGATGAACACTGAAGCTTTCTTT
TRBJ2-7,TRBD1,TRBV5-1,many,CASRIGTVSYEQYF,TGCGCCAGCAGAATTGGGACAGTGTCCTACGAGCAGTACTTC
TRBJ1-3,-,TRBV27,once,CASSLEQSSGNTIYF,TGTGCCAGCAGTTTAGAACAGAGCTCTGGAAACACCATATATTTT
TRBJ2-7,-,TRBV5-1,-,CASSLTGTNYYEQYF,TGCGCCAGCAGCTTAACCGGGACGAACTACTACGAGCAGTACTTC
TRBJ2-1,-,TRBV6-4,many,CAPPKVLPPYNEQFF,TGTGCCCCCCCGAAGGTCCTTCCCCCCTACAATGAGCAGTTCTTC
TRBJ2-7,-,TRBV29-1,-,CSVEGRDYEQYF,TGCAGCGTCGAGGGGCGGGACTACGAGCAGTACTTC
TRBJ2-5,TRBD1,TRBV2,many,CASSYTGTEETQYF,TGTGCCAGCAGCTATACCGGGACAGAAGAGACCCAGTACTTC
TRBJ1-1,-,TRBV11-1,many,CASSDKNTEAFF,TGTGCCAGCAGTGACAAGAACACTGAAGCTTTCTTT
TRBJ2-7,-,TRBV5-4,many,CASSLGPRYEQYF,TGTGCCAGCAGCCTGGGACCTCGCTACGAGCAGTACTTC
TRBJ2-1,-,TRBV27,many,CASSLYRQSSYNEQFF,TGTGCCAGCAGTTTATATCGGCAGAGCTCCTACAATGAGCAGTTCTTC
TRBJ2-7,-,TRBV7-2,many,CASSTQGGELLYEQYF,TGTGCCAGCAGCACCCAGGGGGGGGAGTTGTTATACGAGCAGTACTTC
TRBJ2-5,-,TRBV20-1,many,CSAHFRLRGFTQYF,TGCAGTGCCCACTTCCGACTCCGCGGGTTCACCCAGTACTTC
TRBJ2-1,-,TRBV6-5,many,CASSYRWGRNNEQFF,TGTGCCAGCAGTTACCGCTGGGGACGAAACAATGAGCAGTTCTTC
TRBJ2-1,TRBD2,TRBV4-3,few,CASSQDSGLAGNNEQFF,TGCGCCAGCAGCCAAGATTCTGGTCTAGCGGGGAACAATGAGCAGTTCTTC
TRBJ2-3,-,TRBV12-5,many,CASGLVRGQGSTDTQYF,TGTGCTAGTGGTTTGGTACGGGGGCAGGGGAGCACAGATACGCAGTATTTT
TRBJ1-4,-,TRBV11-3,-,CASSEAGRREKLFF,TGTGCCAGCAGTGAGGCCGGGAGGAGAGAAAAACTGTTTTTT
TRBJ2-3,TRBD2,TRBV9,many,CASSVGDYLTDTQYF,TGTGCCAGCAGCGTAGGGGACTACCTCACAGATACGCAGTATTTT
TRBJ2-6,-,TRBV27,few,CASKRGANVLTF,TGTGCCAGCAAGCGGGGGGCCAACGTCCTGACTTTC
TRBJ1-5,-,TRBV28,-,CASSLLRGIGNQPQHF,TGTGCCAGCAGTTTATTACGGGGAATAGGCAATCAGCCCCAGCATTTT
TRBJ2-3,-,TRBV11-1,many,CASSRQGPDTDTQYF,TGTGCCAGCAGCCGCCAGGGGCCTGACACAGATACGCAGTATTTT
TRBJ2-1,TRBD2,TRBV13,few,CASSLVFPSTSGSTDEQFF,TGTGCCAGCAGCTTAGTATTCCCGTCGACTAGCGGGAGTACTGATGAGCAGTTCTTC
TRBJ2-1,TRBD2,TRBV20-1,-,CSARGLAGEHYNEQFF,TGCAGTGCTAGAGGACTAGCGGGAGAGCATTACAATGAGCAGTTCTTC
TRBJ2-3,-,TRBV7-3,many,CASSLNGPTDTQYF,TGTGCCAGCAGCTTAAATGGGCCCACAGATACGCAGTATTTT
TRBJ2-1,-,TRBV18,many,CASSPPGTQYNEQFF,TGTGCCAGCTCACCACCGGGTACCCAGTACAATGAGCAGTTCTTC
TRBJ2-3,TRBD1,TRBV7-9,many,CASSSLTGTGQTDTQYF,TGTGCCAGCAGCTCGTTGACCGGGACAGGTCAGACAGATACGCAGTATTTT
TRBJ2-2,-,TRBV20-1,-,CSAREDGTPRELFF,TGCAGTGCTAGAGAGGATGGAACTCCCCGTGAGCTGTTTTTT
TRBJ2-3,TRBD2,TRBV5-8,-,CASSSRGSGRTDTQYF,TGTGCCAGCAGCTCCCGTGGTAGCGGGAGGACAGATACGCAGTATTTT
TRBJ1-2,-,TRBV30,many,CAWSVGRLYGYTF,TGTGCCTGGAGTGTAGGACGGCTTTATGGCTACACCTTC
TRBJ1-3,-,TRBV6-9,-,CASSYLRSAGNTIYF,TGTGCCAGCAGTTACCTTCGGTCAGCTGGAAACACCATATATTTT